The source of this TCR beta chain is a study of chemoradiotherapy in HPV16-positive cancers. Germline CDR1 SGHAT, CDR2 FQNNGV. The CDR3 consists of 13 residues. V lost 5 bases and J lost 7, with 14 bases in between. The assay was immunoSEQ multiplex PCR, and TCRdb's table has in-frame clones only and misses some. The repertoire holds tens of thousands of clones, 87% seen once, with roughly 2.3% in the top ten. This TCR derives from a human donor with HPV-associated anogenital cancer. Sequenced here: blood, sampled from a patient who underwent chemoradiotherapy. The V gene is TRBV11-2, the J gene TRBJ2-5; D remains ambiguous. The CDR3 bases are TGTGCCAGCAGCCCGTCTGAGCTCGGGACCCAGTACTTC. It codes for CASSPSELGTQYF.